The 16 T cell receptor beta chains below all came from one sample that was sequenced in a study of T cell changes during pregnancy in multiple sclerosis. Assay used: immunoSEQ multiplex PCR; TCRdb lists only in-frame clones, some missing. In the table there are approximately 45,000 clones, around four fifths of which are singletons. This specimen consisted of CD4+ T cells from peripheral blood mononuclear cells, obtained before pregnancy. The receptors here all came from a female donor with multiple sclerosis, enrolled in a pregnancy study.

The rearrangement uses TRBV2 and TRBJ2-6, with D maybe TRBD2 (6 bases). The CDR3 spans 18 residues. V lost 3 bases to trimming and J lost 4 bases, with 19 bases between them. CDR1 SNHLY and CDR2 FYNNEI come from the germline V gene. The CDR3 coding sequence is TGTGCCAGCAGTGATGTGCGGAGGGTAGTTGGCGGGGCCAACGTCCTGACTTTC. This encodes CASSDVRRVVGGANVLTF. Filled out from reference TRBV2 and TRBJ2-6, the complete variable domain reads EPEVTQTPSHQVTQMGQEVILRCVPISNHLYFYWYRQILGQKVEFLVSFYNNEISEKSEIFDDQFSVERPDGSNFTLKIRSTKLEDSAMYFCASSDVRRVVGGANVLTFGAGSRLTVL.

This clone has a single count. The CDR3 is CASSDPGQAEKLFF. CDR3 sequence (DNA): TGTGCCAGCAGTGATCCGGGACAGGCGGAAAAACTGTTTTTT. This sequence joins TRBV25-1 and TRBJ1-4; 8 positions agree with TRBD1. Germline CDR1 MGHDK, CDR2 SYGVNS. This CDR3 has 14 residues. Trimming cost V 3 bases and J 8 bases; bases outside gene matches: 5.

The sample holds a few counts of this clone. This chain joins TRBV11-2 and TRBJ1-2, with 7 bases matching TRBD1. Per germline, CDR1 SGHAT and CDR2 FQNNGV. V was pared by 5 bases and J by 8 bases, with 17 bases of the junction left unmatched. The CDR3 is made up of 16 amino acids. The CDR3 loop reads CASSLIPTYRGNGYTF. CDR3 coding DNA: TGTGCCAGCAGCCTCATTCCCACATACAGGGGAAACGGCTACACCTTC. The full variable domain, completed using reference TRBV11-2 and TRBJ1-2, is EAGVAQSPRYKIIEKRQSVAFWCNPISGHATLYWYQQILGQGPKLLIQFQNNGVVDDSQLPKDRFSAERLKGVDSTLKIQPAKLEDSAVYLCASSLIPTYRGNGYTFGSGTRLTVV.

This rearrangement joins TRBV29-1 to TRBJ2-7; 7 nucleotides line up with TRBD1. Looked up from germline, CDR1 is SQVTM and CDR2 is ANQGSEA. With V trimmed by 6 bases and J by 6 bases, 8 bases remained unmatched. This CDR3 contains 12 residues. This CDR3 is CSVGTALLEQYF. The CDR3 nucleotides are TGCAGCGTCGGGACAGCGCTACTCGAGCAGTACTTC.

The chain uses TRBV5-6 and TRBJ1-2; D is possibly TRBD1 (5 bases). Trimming pared 1 base from V and 6 bases from J, leaving 22 bases between. CDR1 and CDR2 from the germline V gene are SGHDT and YYEEEE. This CDR3 comprises 17 residues. The chain's CDR3 is CASSLRGADALIDGYTF. The CDR3 DNA follows: TGTGCCAGCAGCTTGCGCGGGGCAGACGCCCTAATTGATGGCTACACCTTC. Based on the CDR3 plus reference TRBV5-6 and TRBJ1-2, the full variable domain is DAGVTQSPTHLIKTRGQQVTLRCSPKSGHDTVSWYQQALGQGPQFIFQYYEEEERQRGNFPDRFSGHQFPNYSSELNVNALLLGDSALYLCASSLRGADALIDGYTFGSGTRLTVV.

This chain connects TRBV6-5 to TRBJ1-2; 8 bases line up with TRBD1. Unmatched junction bases numbered 8, after V lost 4 bases and J lost 7 bases. Germline CDR1 and CDR2: MNHEY and SVGAGI. This CDR3 is built from 14 residues. The CDR3 loop reads CASSSGQESSGYTF. The CDR3 DNA reads as TGTGCCAGCAGTTCGGGACAGGAGTCTTCTGGCTACACCTTC.

The rearrangement joins TRBV25-1 to TRBJ1-3; weak D call: TRBD1 (6 bases). The V gene lost 7 bases and the J gene lost 0 bases, with 10 bases spanning the gap. Germline CDR1 MGHDK, CDR2 SYGVNS. This CDR3 region has 14 residues. The CDR3 loop is CASTRGASGNTIYF. The CDR3 DNA is TGTGCCAGCACTCGGGGGGCCTCTGGAAACACCATATATTTT.

The chain's CDR3 is CASSATGAYNEQFF. The DNA for the CDR3 is TGTGCCAGTAGTGCCACGGGAGCATACAATGAGCAGTTCTTC. This chain connects TRBV19 to TRBJ2-1; D possibly corresponds to TRBD2 (6 bases). The CDR3 loop spans 14 amino acids. Germline V CDR1 and CDR2: LNHDA, SQIVND (reference sequence). V lost 5 bases and J lost 4, with 12 bases in between.

The J gene is TRBJ2-5, the V gene TRBV7-2; 11 nucleotides agree with TRBD1. Trimming cost V 5 bases and J 2 bases; bases outside gene matches: 7. CDR1 is SGHTA and CDR2 is FQGNSA in the germline V gene. The CDR3 consists of 16 residues. For the CDR3, the DNA is TGTGCCAGCAGCCGTGGGACAGGGGGAAGTCAAGAGACCCAGTACTTC. Amino acid sequence: CASSRGTGGSQETQYF.

About this clone itself: A junction boundary mismatches the germline segment, possibly from a read error. J is TRBJ1-1 and V is TRBV19; D perhaps matches TRBD1 (6 bases). The germline V gene has CDR1 LNHDA and CDR2 SQIVND (reference sequence). The CDR3 totals 15 residues. CDR3 sequence reads: CAGSISQGKATEAFF. CDR3 DNA: TGTGCCGGTAGTATATCCCAGGGGAAGGCCACTGAAGCTTTCTTT. The full variable domain, with the rest looked up from reference TRBV19 and TRBJ1-1, is DGGITQSPKYLFRKEGQNVTLSCEQNLNHDAMYWYRQDPGQGLRLIYYSQIVNDFQKGDIAEGYSVSREKKESFPLTVTSAQKNPTAFYLCAGSISQGKATEAFFGQGTRLTVV.

The gene calls are TRBV5-8 and TRBJ2-3, with 9 bases identical to TRBD1. CDR1 is SGHTS, CDR2 YDEGEE, per germline. V was clipped by 1 base and J by 4 bases; unmatched bases: 7. The CDR3 consists of 16 residues. CDR3 nucleotide sequence: TGTGCCAGCAGCTTGCCGGGGACAGGGCCAGCAGATACGCAGTATTTT. Encoded protein: CASSLPGTGPADTQYF.

The V and J genes are TRBV7-9 and TRBJ1-5; D is possibly TRBD1 (6 bases). The CDR3 has 14 residues. V was pared by 5 bases and J by 2 bases, with 10 bases between. CDR1 is SEHNR and CDR2 is FQNEAQ in the germline V gene (reference sequence). CDR3 loop: CASSPAGGNQPQHF. The CDR3 coding sequence is TGTGCCAGCAGCCCAGCAGGGGGCAATCAGCCCCAGCATTTT.

V gene TRBV5-6 combines with J gene TRBJ2-1, with 7 bases fitting TRBD2. With V trimmed by 6 bases and J by 3 bases, 6 bases remained unmatched. The CDR3 is made up of 14 amino acids. Germline V gives CDR1 SGHDT, CDR2 YYEEEE. The CDR3 nucleotides are TGTGCCAGCATCGAGCGGGGTAGCTACAATGAGCAGTTCTTC. It encodes CASIERGSYNEQFF.

The chain joins TRBV7-2 to TRBJ1-5; TRBD1 agrees at 9 bases. V dropped 2 bases and J dropped 7; count of bases not matched to a gene: 6. Germline assignment: CDR1 SGHTA and CDR2 FQGNSA. This CDR3 comprises 15 residues. CDR3 DNA: TGTGCCAGCAGCTTATCGGGGACAGGGAGCCAGCCCCAGCATTTT. Translated, it gives CASSLSGTGSQPQHF.

V and J are TRBV2 and TRBJ2-2; D unresolved. Trimming took 3 bases from V and 1 from J, leaving 9 bases between them. This CDR3 is 15 amino acids long. CDR1 and CDR2 from the germline V gene are SNHLY and FYNNEI. CDR3 sequence (DNA): TGTGCCAGCAGTGAGAGGCTGGGGAACACCGGGGAGCTGTTTTTT. Its protein is CASSERLGNTGELFF.

The chain recombines TRBV18 with TRBJ2-1; D unclear. V was clipped by 3 bases and J by 4 bases, with 10 bases between them. The CDR3 length is 14 residues. Germline V gives CDR1 KGHSH, CDR2 LQKENI. CDR3 protein: CASSPISVYNEQFF. The CDR3 DNA follows: TGTGCCAGCTCACCCATCAGCGTATACAATGAGCAGTTCTTC.